The present TCR beta chain was sequenced within a study of shared T cell receptors in the human thymus. The data were produced by immunoSEQ multiplex PCR, yet TCRdb's version contains in-frame clones alone and is incomplete. The table lists under 700,000 clones, around 78% of them singletons. V lost 5 bases, J lost 2 bases, and 9 bases stayed unmatched. Per the germline V gene, CDR1 is MNHEY and CDR2 is SMNVEV (reference sequence). The CDR3 runs to 16 residues. This sample was shared with a second study, whose subject was human thymus T cells. That work adds: Obtained as resections during corrective heart surgery, the thymus tissue was then studied. What appeared biased in thymic and blood repertoires was the usage of V and J genes. Related work found strong thymic repertoire overlap between unrelated individuals.

Sequencing was carried out using thymocytes. The chain links TRBV27 to TRBJ2-3; 8 positions agree with TRBD2. This receptor was taken from a boy under two years old with a congenital heart defect. The CDR3 reads CASSPSQRGYTDTQYF. The DNA of the CDR3 is TGTGCCAGCAGTCCCTCCCAGCGGGGGTACACAGATACGCAGTATTTT.